Below, 23 T cell receptor beta chains from the same sample are listed, as sequenced in a study of blood T cells in healthy people across ages. Primers used in a second PCR of about 7 to 12 cycles were a sample-barcoded 5' primer and a J-beta primer mix. TCRdb re-analysed the 5' RACE reads in MiXCR, keeping a single row per CDR3 protein. The table has some 1.4 million distinct CDR3 sequences, approximately 40% seen once; the top ten hold under 8%. Sequencing was done on a sample of blood. The receptors originated from a woman aged 18-30 years in good health.

The genes are TRBV6-6 and TRBJ2-1, with TRBD1 matching 9 bases. J lost 3 bases, V lost 6 bases, and 9 bases had no gene match. Germline V gene sequence: CDR1 MNHNY, CDR2 SVGAGI (reference sequence). This CDR3 spans 16 amino acids. The CDR3 DNA reads as TGTGCCAGCAGGCCACCCCGGGACAGGGACTACAATGAGCAGTTCTTC. It translates to CASRPPRDRDYNEQFF.

This clonotype showed up just a few times. The J gene is TRBJ2-7, the V gene TRBV15; the D gene is possibly TRBD1 (6 bases). The length of the CDR3 is 17 residues. Per the germline V gene, CDR1 is LNHNV and CDR2 is YYDKDF (reference sequence). Trimming stripped 5 bases from V and 0 bases from J, with 20 bases between. The CDR3 bases are TGTGCCACCAGCGGAAGCCCGGGACAAGGCGTCTCCTACGAGCAGTACTTC. It translates to CATSGSPGQGVSYEQYF.

Comments on this clonotype: This sequence may be a read error, since a much larger clone differs from it by one base. The conserved phenylalanine or tryptophan normally closing the CDR3 is absent here, so this likely arose from a read error. The chain is built from TRBV29-1 and TRBJ2-3; 8 bases align to TRBD2. The CDR3 covers 13 residues. V was clipped by 6 bases and J by 6 bases; unmatched bases: 8. Germline CDR1 and CDR2: SQVTM and ANQGSEA. The CDR3 DNA is TGCAGCGTCCGGGAGGGGTACCGGGATACGCAGTATTCT. This encodes CSVREGYRDTQYS.

The chain couples TRBV29-1 to TRBJ2-7; 8 nucleotides line up with TRBD1. The CDR3 is 15 amino acids. Germline values: CDR1 SQVTM, CDR2 ANQGSEA. V lost 6 bases to trimming and J lost 3 bases; unmatched junction nucleotides: 13. Written as DNA, the CDR3 is TGCAGCGTACTGAAGACCGGGACAGGCCACTACGAGCAGTACTTC. It translates to CSVLKTGTGHYEQYF.

As DNA, the CDR3 is TGTGCCAGCAGTTCCCATAGCGGGGGGGTTGGAGATACGCAGTATTTT. This sequence encodes CASSSHSGGVGDTQYF. The chain links TRBV12-3 or TRBV12-4 to TRBJ2-3; 11 positions match TRBD2. The CDR3 contains 16 residues. V was pared by 4 bases and J by 5 bases, with 8 bases of the junction left unmatched.

J is TRBJ2-1 and V is TRBV5-1; no definite D call. With the DNA end fitting TRBJ2-7 better, the J assignment may be wrong. The CDR3 is 13 amino acids. Per the germline V gene, CDR1 is SGHRS and CDR2 is YFSETQ. The DNA for the CDR3 is TGCGCCAGCACCAAGGACGGGTACAATGAGCAGTACTTC. Its protein product is CASTKDGYNEQYF.

This clonotype showed up many times. At one end the junction does not follow the germline gene, possibly because of a read error. The chain employs TRBV5-1 and TRBJ2-7; 7 positions agree with TRBD2. CDR1 is SGHRS, CDR2 YFSETQ, per germline. The CDR3 sequence is 15 residues long. The DNA for the CDR3 is TGTGCCAGCAGCTTAGAGGGCGGGAGCTCCTACGAGCAGTACTTC. Amino acid sequence: CASSLEGGSSYEQYF.

The table lists this clonotype with a few counts. This rearrangement joins TRBV27 to TRBJ2-7; TRBD1 matches 10 bases. TRBJ2-4 matches the DNA end more closely, so the J call is doubtful. Germline V gives CDR1 MNHEY, CDR2 SMNVEV (reference sequence). The CDR3 covers 15 residues. The CDR3 reads CASSLKPTGGYIQYF. For the CDR3, the DNA is TGTGCCAGCAGTTTAAAGCCGACAGGGGGCTACATTCAGTACTTC.

The J gene is TRBJ2-1, the V gene TRBV20-1; D may be TRBD1 (5 bases). Between the trimmed V and J ends, which lost 5 bases and 13 bases, there was a span of 24 bases. CDR1 is DFQATT and CDR2 is SNEGSKA in the germline V gene (reference sequence). The CDR3 is 14 residues long. CDR3 nucleotide sequence: TGCAGTGCTTCTTTTGCAGGGTTAGGCGAGACCCAGTTCTTC. This translates into CSASFAGLGETQFF.

The genes are TRBV5-1 and TRBJ2-1; D might be TRBD2 (5 bases). Trimming removed 4 bases at V and 6 bases at J, with 11 bases between. Germline values: CDR1 SGHRS, CDR2 YFSETQ. CDR3 length equals 13 residues. Here the CDR3 reads CASSAPGSNEQFF. CDR3 in DNA: TGCGCCAGCAGCGCGCCGGGGAGCAATGAGCAGTTCTTC.

This clonotype was detected only a few times. The chain is built from TRBV12-3 or TRBV12-4 and TRBJ1-1; tentatively, D is TRBD1 (5 bases). The CDR3 covers 15 residues. V was cut by 6 bases and J by 2 bases, with 16 bases left in between. CDR3 DNA: TGTGCCAGCAGCCAACTAGGGGTCCTCAACACTGAAGCTTTCTTT. Protein sequence: CASSQLGVLNTEAFF.

The chain employs TRBV12-3 or TRBV12-4 and TRBJ2-3; 8 positions agree with TRBD2. With 8 bases clipped from V and 4 bases from J, the junction kept 8 bases outside the gene matches. The CDR3 runs 14 residues. The CDR3 DNA reads TGTGCCAGCCTGTTGGGACTAGACTCAGATACGCAGTATTTT. Its protein product is CASLLGLDSDTQYF.

The rearrangement joins TRBV20-1 to TRBJ2-1; TRBD2 aligns across 8 bases. CDR3 length: 16 amino acids. Germline-derived CDR1 and CDR2 are DFQATT and SNEGSKA (reference sequence). CDR3: CSSESAGTRNYNEQFF. In DNA, the CDR3 is TGCAGCTCCGAGTCCGCGGGGACTAGAAACTACAATGAGCAGTTCTTC.

In this sample, this clonotype turned up a few times. V and J are TRBV7-9 and TRBJ2-5; D assignment may be TRBD1 or TRBD2 (5 bases each). Trimming cost V 4 bases and J 5 bases, with 14 bases left between them. There are 14 residues in the CDR3. The germline gives CDR1 SEHNR, CDR2 FQNEAQ (reference sequence). Here the CDR3 DNA reads TGTGCCAGCAGCTCCTCTAGTGAGGGGGAGACCCAGTACTTC. This translates into CASSSSSEGETQYF.

The V gene is TRBV28, the J gene TRBJ2-5; D may be TRBD1 (5 bases). Germline V gene lookup returns CDR1 MDHEN and CDR2 SYDVKM. The CDR3 runs 13 residues. The V end was cut by 6 bases, the J end by 11 bases, with 19 bases between. CDR3 DNA sequence: TGTGCCAGCAGCACCGGACAAGGATCTCTGCAGTACTTC. Its translation is CASSTGQGSLQYF. The variable domain in full, with the rest retrieved from reference TRBV28 and TRBJ2-5, is DVKVTQSSRYLVKRTGEKVFLECVQDMDHENMFWYRQDPGLGLRLIYFSYDVKMKEKGDIPEGYSVSREKKERFSLILESASTNQTSMYLCASSTGQGSLQYFGPGTRLLVL.

This clonotype turned up a few times. The V call is TRBV5-1, the J call TRBJ2-1, with 12 bases identical to TRBD1. CDR1 SGHRS and CDR2 YFSETQ come from the germline V gene. The CDR3 is 16 residues long. Trimming cost V 3 bases and J 10 bases; bases outside gene matches: 11. Here the CDR3 DNA reads TGCGCCAGCAGCTCGGGGCCGGGACAGGGGGCAGGAGAGCAGTTCTTC. It specifies CASSSGPGQGAGEQFF. The full variable domain, with the rest looked up from reference TRBV5-1 and TRBJ2-1, is KAGVTQTPRYLIKTRGQQVTLSCSPISGHRSVSWYQQTPGQGLQFLFEYFSETQRNKGNFPGRFSGRQFSNSRSEMNVSTLELGDSALYLCASSSGPGQGAGEQFFGPGTRLTVL.

CDR3 residues: CASSQTSLAYEQYF. In DNA, the CDR3 is TGTGCCAGCAGCCAGACTAGTTTAGCCTACGAGCAGTACTTC. The chain employs TRBV7-6 and TRBJ2-7; maybe TRBD2 (6 bases). CDR1 SGHVS and CDR2 FNYEAQ come from the germline V gene. This CDR3 contains 14 residues. V dropped 5 bases and J dropped 2 bases, with 13 bases sitting between them.

This rearrangement joins TRBV2 to TRBJ1-2; D gene ambiguous. The V end lost 2 bases, the J end lost 8 bases, and 12 bases lay between the germline ends. The length of the CDR3 is 13 residues. Germline lookup yields CDR1 SNHLY and CDR2 FYNNEI. The CDR3 reads CASSEITFGGYTF. CDR3 bases: TGTGCCAGCAGTGAAATAACGTTTGGAGGCTACACCTTC.

The chain links TRBV12-3 or TRBV12-4 to TRBJ2-1; TRBD2 agrees at 11 bases. The V and J ends lost 1 base and 6 bases, in that order; junction bases with no gene match: 5. This CDR3 has 16 residues. The CDR3 reads CASSLEALAGANEQFF. The CDR3 bases are TGTGCCAGCAGTTTAGAGGCACTAGCGGGGGCCAATGAGCAGTTCTTC.

The V call is TRBV10-2, the J call TRBJ2-3, with 11 positions matching TRBD2. The CDR3 sequence is 15 residues long. The trim removed 8 bases at V and 5 bases at J, leaving 9 bases unmatched. Germline V lookup: CDR1 WSHSY, CDR2 SAAADI. In nucleotides, the CDR3 is TGCGCCAGCCTATCCGGGACTAGCGGTAGAGATACGCAGTATTTT. This encodes CASLSGTSGRDTQYF.

CDR3 sequence (DNA): TGTGCCAGCAGCCTACCTAACCTGGGTGACCGCGAGGGCTACACCTTC. This sequence encodes CASSLPNLGDREGYTF. The V gene is TRBV5-4, the J gene TRBJ1-2; D remains unclear. CDR3 length: 16 residues. Between the trimmed V and J ends, which lost 4 bases and 8 bases, there was a span of 24 bases. Germline V gives CDR1 SGHNT, CDR2 YYREEE (reference sequence).

This chain links TRBV6-6 with TRBJ1-1; D is uncertain. There are 11 residues in the CDR3. The germline CDR1 and CDR2 sequences are MNHNY and SVGAGI (reference sequence). Trimming took off 6 bases at V and 9 bases at J, with 11 bases between the two ends. This CDR3 reads CASSRWIKAFF. As DNA, the CDR3 is TGTGCCAGCAGCCGCTGGATAAAAGCTTTCTTT.

The V and J genes are TRBV6-1 and TRBJ2-4; TRBD1 matches 8 bases. Germline V gene lookup returns CDR1 MNHNS and CDR2 SASEGT. This CDR3 is built from 15 residues. The V gene end was trimmed by 4 bases and the J gene end by 5 bases; junction bases not matched to a gene: 7. The chain's CDR3 is CASSAQGAGQNIQYF. CDR3 nucleotides: TGTGCCAGCAGTGCCCAGGGGGCGGGCCAAAACATTCAGTACTTC.